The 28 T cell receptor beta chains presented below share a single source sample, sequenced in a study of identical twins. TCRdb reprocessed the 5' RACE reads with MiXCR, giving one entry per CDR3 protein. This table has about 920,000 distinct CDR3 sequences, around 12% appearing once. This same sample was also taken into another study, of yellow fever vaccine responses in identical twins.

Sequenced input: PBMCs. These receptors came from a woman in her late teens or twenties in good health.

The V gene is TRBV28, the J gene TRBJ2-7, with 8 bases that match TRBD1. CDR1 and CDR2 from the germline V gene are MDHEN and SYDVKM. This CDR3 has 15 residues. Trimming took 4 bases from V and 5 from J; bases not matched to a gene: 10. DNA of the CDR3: TGTGCCAGCAGTTCCTCCGGGACAGGAGCCAACGAGCAGTACTTC. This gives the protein CASSSSGTGANEQYF.

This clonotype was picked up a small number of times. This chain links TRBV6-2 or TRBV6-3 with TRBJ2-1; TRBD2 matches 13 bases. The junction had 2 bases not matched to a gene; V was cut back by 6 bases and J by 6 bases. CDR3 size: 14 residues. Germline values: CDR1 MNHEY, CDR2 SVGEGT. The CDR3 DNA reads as TGTGCCAGCAGGAGACTAGCGGGAGGCAATGAGCAGTTCTTC. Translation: CASRRLAGGNEQFF.

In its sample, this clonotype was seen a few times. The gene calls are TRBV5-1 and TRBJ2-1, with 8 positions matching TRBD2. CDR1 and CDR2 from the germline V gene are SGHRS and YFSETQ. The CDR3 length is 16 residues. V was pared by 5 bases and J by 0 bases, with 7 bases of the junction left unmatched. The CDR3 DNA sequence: TGCGCCAGCAGGGACGGGGGGGGTAGCTCCTACAATGAGCAGTTCTTC. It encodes CASRDGGGSSYNEQFF.

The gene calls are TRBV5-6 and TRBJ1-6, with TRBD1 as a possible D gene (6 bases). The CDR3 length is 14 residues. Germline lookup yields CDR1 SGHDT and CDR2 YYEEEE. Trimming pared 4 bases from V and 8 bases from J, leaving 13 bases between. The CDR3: CASSPTGLDSPLHF. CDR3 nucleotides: TGTGCCAGCAGCCCCACAGGGCTTGATTCACCCCTCCACTTT.

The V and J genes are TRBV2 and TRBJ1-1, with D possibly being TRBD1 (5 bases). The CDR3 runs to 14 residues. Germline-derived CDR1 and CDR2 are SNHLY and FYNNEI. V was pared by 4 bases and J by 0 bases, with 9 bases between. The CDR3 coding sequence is TGTGCCAGCAGTGGGGGCAGGGTGAACACTGAAGCTTTCTTT. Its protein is CASSGGRVNTEAFF.

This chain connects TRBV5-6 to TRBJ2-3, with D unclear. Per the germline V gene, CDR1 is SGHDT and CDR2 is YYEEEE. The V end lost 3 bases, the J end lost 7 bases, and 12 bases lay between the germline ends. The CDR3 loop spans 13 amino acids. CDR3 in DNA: TGTGCCAGCAGCTCCGACCCGGCCAATACGCAGTATTTT. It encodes CASSSDPANTQYF.

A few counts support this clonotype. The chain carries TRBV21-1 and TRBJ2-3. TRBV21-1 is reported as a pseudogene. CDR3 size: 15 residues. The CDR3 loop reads CASRQDIMGTDTQYF. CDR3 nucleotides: TGTGCCAGCCGCCAAGACATCATGGGCACAGATACGCAGTATTTT.

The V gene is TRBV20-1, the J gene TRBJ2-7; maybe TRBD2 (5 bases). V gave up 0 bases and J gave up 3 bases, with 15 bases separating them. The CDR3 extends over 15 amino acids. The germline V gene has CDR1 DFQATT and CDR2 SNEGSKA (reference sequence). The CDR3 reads CSARDIGVRDYEQYF. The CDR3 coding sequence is TGCAGTGCTAGAGATATCGGGGTTCGGGACTACGAGCAGTACTTC.

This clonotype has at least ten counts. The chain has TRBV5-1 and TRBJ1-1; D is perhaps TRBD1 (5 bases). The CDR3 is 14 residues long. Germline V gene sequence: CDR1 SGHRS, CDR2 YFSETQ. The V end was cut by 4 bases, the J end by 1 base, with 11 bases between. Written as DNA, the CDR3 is TGCGCCAGCAGCGCCCCGGGGGAGAACACTGAAGCTTTCTTT. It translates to CASSAPGENTEAFF.

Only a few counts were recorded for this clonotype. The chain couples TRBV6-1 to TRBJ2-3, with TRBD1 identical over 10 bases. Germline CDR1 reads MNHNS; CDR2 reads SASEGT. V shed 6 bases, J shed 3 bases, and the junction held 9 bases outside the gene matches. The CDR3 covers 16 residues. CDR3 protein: CASRDKGQGSTDTQYF. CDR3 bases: TGTGCCAGCAGAGACAAGGGACAGGGGTCTACAGATACGCAGTATTTT.

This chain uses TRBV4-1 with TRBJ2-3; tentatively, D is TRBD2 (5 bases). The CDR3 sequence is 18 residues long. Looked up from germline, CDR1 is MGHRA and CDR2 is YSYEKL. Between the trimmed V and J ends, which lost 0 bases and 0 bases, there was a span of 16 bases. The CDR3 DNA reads TGCGCCAGCAGCCAAGATTGGAGGAGCGGTACTAGCACAGATACGCAGTATTTT. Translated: CASSQDWRSGTSTDTQYF.

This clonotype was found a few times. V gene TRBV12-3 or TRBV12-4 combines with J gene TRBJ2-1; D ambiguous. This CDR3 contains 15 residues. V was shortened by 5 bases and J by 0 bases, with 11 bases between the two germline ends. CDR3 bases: TGTGCCAGCAGTAGAGTGTTGAGCTCCTACAATGAGCAGTTCTTC. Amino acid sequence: CASSRVLSSYNEQFF.

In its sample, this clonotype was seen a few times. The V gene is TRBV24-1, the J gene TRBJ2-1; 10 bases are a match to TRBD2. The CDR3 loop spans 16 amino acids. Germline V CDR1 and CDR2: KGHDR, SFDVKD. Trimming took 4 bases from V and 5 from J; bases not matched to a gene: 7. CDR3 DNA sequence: TGTGCCACCAGTGACTACACTAGCGGGGCTAACAATGAGCAGTTCTTC. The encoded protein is CATSDYTSGANNEQFF.

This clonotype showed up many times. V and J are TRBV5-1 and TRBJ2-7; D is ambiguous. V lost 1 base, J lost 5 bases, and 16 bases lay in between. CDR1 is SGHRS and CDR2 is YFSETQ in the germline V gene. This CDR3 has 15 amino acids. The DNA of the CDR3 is TGCGCCAGCAGCTTGACAGAGTCCCCGTATGACGAGCAGTACGTC. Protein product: CASSLTESPYDEQYV.

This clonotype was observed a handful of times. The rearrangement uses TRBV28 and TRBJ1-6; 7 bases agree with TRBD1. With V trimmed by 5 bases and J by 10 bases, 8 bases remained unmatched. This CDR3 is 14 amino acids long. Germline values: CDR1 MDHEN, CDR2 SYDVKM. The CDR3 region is CASSIQGFRSPLHF. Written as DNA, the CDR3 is TGTGCCAGCAGTATACAGGGGTTTAGGTCACCCCTCCACTTT.

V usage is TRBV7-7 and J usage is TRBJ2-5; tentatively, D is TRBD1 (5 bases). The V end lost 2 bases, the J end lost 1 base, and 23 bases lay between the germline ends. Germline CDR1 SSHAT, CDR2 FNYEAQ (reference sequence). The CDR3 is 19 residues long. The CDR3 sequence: CASSLSDTGFHLSQETQYF. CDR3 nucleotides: TGTGCCAGCAGCTTAAGCGATACAGGTTTTCATCTGTCCCAAGAGACCCAGTACTTC.

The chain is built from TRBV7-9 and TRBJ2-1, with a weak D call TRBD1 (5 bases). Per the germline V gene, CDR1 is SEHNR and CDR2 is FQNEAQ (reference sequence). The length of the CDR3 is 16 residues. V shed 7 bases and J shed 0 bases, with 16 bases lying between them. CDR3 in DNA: TGTGCCAGCACCCGATCCAGCGACAGCTCCTACAATGAGCAGTTCTTC. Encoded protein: CASTRSSDSSYNEQFF.

The CDR3, as DNA: TGCGCCAGCAGCCAACTCATACAGGGATGGGATGAGCAGTTCTTC. Protein product: CASSQLIQGWDEQFF. The chain employs TRBV4-1 and TRBJ2-1; tentative D call: TRBD1 (6 bases). The CDR3 is made up of 15 amino acids. V was cut by 2 bases and J by 8 bases, with 16 bases left in between. The V gene's germline CDR1 is MGHRA and CDR2 YSYEKL.

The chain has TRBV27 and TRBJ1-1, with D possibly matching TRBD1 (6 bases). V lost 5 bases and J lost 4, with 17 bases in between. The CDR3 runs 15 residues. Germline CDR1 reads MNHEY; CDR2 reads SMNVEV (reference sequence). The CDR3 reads CASSPRTAKGTEAFF. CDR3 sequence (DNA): TGTGCCAGCAGTCCCAGGACAGCGAAGGGCACTGAAGCTTTCTTT.

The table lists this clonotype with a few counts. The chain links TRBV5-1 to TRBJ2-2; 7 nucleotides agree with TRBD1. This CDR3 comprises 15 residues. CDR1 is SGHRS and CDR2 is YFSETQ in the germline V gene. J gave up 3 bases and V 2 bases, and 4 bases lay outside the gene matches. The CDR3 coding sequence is TGCGCCAGCAGCTTTGTTCAGGGGGACACCGGGGAGCTGTTTTTT. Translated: CASSFVQGDTGELFF.

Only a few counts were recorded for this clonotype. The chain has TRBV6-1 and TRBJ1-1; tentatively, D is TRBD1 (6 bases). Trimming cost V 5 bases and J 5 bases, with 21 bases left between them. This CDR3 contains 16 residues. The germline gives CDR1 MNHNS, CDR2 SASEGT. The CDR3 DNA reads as TGTGCCAGCAGTCCCCTCCCGGGGGGCGCTGGGACTGAAGCTTTCTTT. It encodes CASSPLPGGAGTEAFF.

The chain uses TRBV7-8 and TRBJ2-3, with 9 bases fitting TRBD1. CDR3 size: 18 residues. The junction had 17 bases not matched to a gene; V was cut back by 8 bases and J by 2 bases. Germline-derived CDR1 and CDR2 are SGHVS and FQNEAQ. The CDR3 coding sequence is TGTGCCAGCTCACGCCGGACAGGGGCCACACTCCTCACAGATACGCAGTATTTT. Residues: CASSRRTGATLLTDTQYF.

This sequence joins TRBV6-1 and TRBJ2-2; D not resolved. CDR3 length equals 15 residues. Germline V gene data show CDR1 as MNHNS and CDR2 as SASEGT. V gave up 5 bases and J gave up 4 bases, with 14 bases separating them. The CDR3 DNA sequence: TGTGCCAGCAGTCAACAGTATGGGATCACCGGGGAGCTGTTTTTT. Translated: CASSQQYGITGELFF.

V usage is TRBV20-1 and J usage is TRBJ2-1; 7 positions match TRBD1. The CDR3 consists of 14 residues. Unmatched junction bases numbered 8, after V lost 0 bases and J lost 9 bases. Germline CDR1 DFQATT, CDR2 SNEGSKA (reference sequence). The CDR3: CSAREGQNKGEQFF. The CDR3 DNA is TGCAGTGCTAGAGAGGGACAGAACAAGGGTGAGCAGTTCTTC.

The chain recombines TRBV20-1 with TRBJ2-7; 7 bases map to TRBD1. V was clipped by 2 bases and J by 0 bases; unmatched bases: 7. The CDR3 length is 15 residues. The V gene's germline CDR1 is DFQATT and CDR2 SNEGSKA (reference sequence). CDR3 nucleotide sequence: TGCAGTGCTAGACCCCCGGGACAGAACTCCTACGAGCAGTACTTC. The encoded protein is CSARPPGQNSYEQYF.

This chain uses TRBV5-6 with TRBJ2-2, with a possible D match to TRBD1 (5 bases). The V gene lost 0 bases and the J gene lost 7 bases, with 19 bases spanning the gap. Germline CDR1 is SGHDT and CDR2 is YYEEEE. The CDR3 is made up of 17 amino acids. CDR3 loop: CASSLGGQGRASGELFF. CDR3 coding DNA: TGTGCCAGCAGCTTGGGGGGCCAAGGACGGGCAAGCGGGGAGCTGTTTTTT.

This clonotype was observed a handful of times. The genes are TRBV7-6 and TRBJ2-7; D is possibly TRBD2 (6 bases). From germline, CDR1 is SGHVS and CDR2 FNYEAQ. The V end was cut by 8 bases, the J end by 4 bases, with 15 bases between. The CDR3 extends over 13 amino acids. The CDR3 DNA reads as TGTGCCAGCGCCCCGGGTCGGGGGTACGAGCAGTACTTC. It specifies CASAPGRGYEQYF.

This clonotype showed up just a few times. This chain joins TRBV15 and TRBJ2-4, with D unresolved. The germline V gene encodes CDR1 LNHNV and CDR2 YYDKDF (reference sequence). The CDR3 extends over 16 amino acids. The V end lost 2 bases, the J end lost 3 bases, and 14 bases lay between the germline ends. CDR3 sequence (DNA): TGTGCCACCAGCAGAAGCGTTGGGGTAGACAAAAACATTCAGTACTTC. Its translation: CATSRSVGVDKNIQYF.